A single sample is the source of the 26 T cell receptor beta chains below, sequenced in a study of cytomegalovirus exposure and HLA in healthy donors. Repertoires were generated with immunoSEQ multiplex PCR, while TCRdb's copy carries only in-frame clones and drops some. In the table there are about 220,000 clones, approximately 83% of which are singletons. Sequencing used PBMCs. The receptors stem from a woman aged 30 to 39 in good health and CMV-seropositive.

The chain carries TRBV28 and TRBJ2-7, with D unclear. The V end lost 5 bases, the J end lost 2 bases, and 10 bases lay between the germline ends. The CDR3 runs to 13 residues. Germline CDR1 and CDR2: MDHEN and SYDVKM. DNA for the CDR3: TGTGCCAGCAGTCCGACGGGTCCCTACGAGCAGTACTTC. Encoded protein: CASSPTGPYEQYF. The variable domain in full, completed from reference TRBV28 and TRBJ2-7, reads DVKVTQSSRYLVKRTGEKVFLECVQDMDHENMFWYRQDPGLGLRLIYFSYDVKMKEKGDIPEGYSVSREKKERFSLILESASTNQTSMYLCASSPTGPYEQYFGPGTRLTVT.

V gene TRBV28 combines with J gene TRBJ1-1, with a possible D match to TRBD1 (6 bases). This CDR3 spans 16 amino acids. V gave up 5 bases and J gave up 4 bases, with 20 bases separating them. The germline CDR1 and CDR2 sequences are MDHEN and SYDVKM. CDR3 sequence (DNA): TGTGCCAGCAGTACACTTAGGGGGGAATGGGGCACTGAAGCTTTCTTT. Translated, it gives CASSTLRGEWGTEAFF.

Notes on this clone: A much larger clonotype is one base distant, so this may be a read error. This rearrangement joins TRBV5-6 to TRBJ1-1, with 8 positions matching TRBD1. Germline V gene sequence: CDR1 SGHDT, CDR2 YYEEEE. The ends lost 0 bases at V and 4 bases at J; junction bases unmatched: 2. CDR3 length: 14 amino acids. The chain's CDR3 is CASSLGQGSTEAFF. Written as DNA, the CDR3 is TGTGCCAGCAGCTTGGGACAGGGGAGCACTGAAGCTTTCTTT.

V and J are TRBV6-5 and TRBJ2-2; no clear D. Trimming shortened V by 0 bases and J by 2 bases, and 10 bases separated the two germline ends. The germline V gene has CDR1 MNHEY and CDR2 SVGAGI. The CDR3 sequence is 16 residues long. The DNA of the CDR3 is TGTGCCAGCAGTTACTCTCAGGTGCAAAACACCGGGGAGCTGTTTTTT. This codes for CASSYSQVQNTGELFF.

The rearrangement uses TRBV27 and TRBJ1-2, with D unresolved. The germline V gene encodes CDR1 MNHEY and CDR2 SMNVEV (reference sequence). CDR3 size: 14 residues. V was trimmed by 3 bases and J by 7 bases, leaving 15 bases between them. The CDR3 protein is CASSFRGGEGGYTF. The CDR3 bases are TGTGCCAGCAGTTTTCGGGGTGGAGAGGGTGGCTACACCTTC.

This clone occurred once. The rearrangement joins TRBV5-1 to TRBJ2-7; 10 bases map to TRBD2. V lost 2 bases and J lost 4; bases outside the gene matches: 6. The CDR3 runs 15 residues. CDR1 is SGHRS, CDR2 YFSETQ, per germline. The CDR3 sequence is CASSFLSGRSYEQYF. Here the CDR3 DNA reads TGCGCCAGCAGCTTCCTTAGCGGGAGGTCGTACGAGCAGTACTTC.

This clone was observed a few times. The chain recombines TRBV28 with TRBJ2-7, with 9 bases lining up with TRBD1. CDR3 length: 13 residues. Per the germline V gene, CDR1 is MDHEN and CDR2 is SYDVKM. Unmatched junction bases numbered 0, after V lost 3 bases and J lost 3 bases. CDR3 nucleotides: TGTGCCAGCAGTTTGGACAGGGGCTACGAGCAGTACTTC. It is translated as CASSLDRGYEQYF.

This sequence joins TRBV19 and TRBJ1-1; TRBD1 is a possible D gene (5 bases). The V end lost 3 bases, the J end lost 3 bases, and 14 bases lay between the germline ends. CDR1 is LNHDA, CDR2 SQIVND, per germline (reference sequence). This CDR3 has 15 amino acids. CDR3 loop: CASSMSREGHTEAFF. Here the CDR3 DNA reads TGTGCCAGTAGTATGTCTCGCGAGGGGCACACTGAAGCTTTCTTT.

As for this clone: Lacking the conserved final phenylalanine or tryptophan, this CDR3 likely reflects a read error. The DNA is left out, because the CDR3 cannot be placed on it with certainty; the CDR3 is given as TCRdb lists it. The V call is TRBV6-1, the J call TRBJ2-7; the table's D gene call, TRBD2, was not cross checked with the DNA. Inclusive of both ends, the CDR3 amounts to 14 amino acids. Germline V gives CDR1 MNHNS, CDR2 SASEGT. The CDR3 here is CASSEAGGEREFLL.

The rearrangement joins TRBV15 to TRBJ2-3; D ambiguous. The CDR3 extends over 13 amino acids. Germline CDR1 is LNHNV and CDR2 is YYDKDF (reference sequence). V lost 2 bases, J lost 6 bases, and 9 bases lay in between. CDR3 nucleotide sequence: TGTGCCACCAGCAGACCGCCTGCGGATACGCAGTATTTT. Translated: CATSRPPADTQYF.

The gene calls are TRBV5-4 and TRBJ2-5; D perhaps matches TRBD1 (5 bases). V gave up 0 bases and J gave up 2 bases, with 11 bases separating them. Germline loops: CDR1 SGHNT, CDR2 YYREEE (reference sequence). This CDR3 has 15 amino acids. CDR3 sequence (DNA): TGTGCCAGCAGCTTGGAAGACAGAGGTCAAGAGACCCAGTACTTC. As protein: CASSLEDRGQETQYF.

This chain links TRBV6-5 with TRBJ2-1; possible D gene TRBD2, 6 bases. The germline V gene has CDR1 MNHEY and CDR2 SVGAGI. The CDR3 consists of 14 residues. Trimming removed 0 bases at V and 8 bases at J, with 11 bases between. CDR3 loop: CASSYSGGTDEQFF. CDR3 DNA: TGTGCCAGCAGTTACTCGGGGGGTACGGATGAGCAGTTCTTC.

The rearrangement links TRBV13 to TRBJ1-1; D unclear. V was shortened by 3 bases and J by 2 bases, with 10 bases between the two germline ends. CDR1 is PRHDT and CDR2 is FYEKMQ in the germline V gene (reference sequence). The CDR3 runs to 14 residues. CDR3 coding DNA: TGTGCCAGCAGCTTTAGGGCCATCAACACTGAAGCTTTCTTT. It specifies CASSFRAINTEAFF.

The chain carries TRBV7-3 and TRBJ2-3; 12 bases are shared with TRBD2. Germline CDR1 reads SGHTA; CDR2 reads FQGTGA. There are 17 residues in the CDR3. The trim removed 0 bases at V and 4 bases at J, leaving 5 bases unmatched. CDR3 sequence: CASSLTRLAGVPDTQYF. The CDR3 DNA reads as TGTGCCAGCAGCTTAACCCGACTAGCGGGAGTGCCAGATACGCAGTATTTT.

The chain carries TRBV29-1 and TRBJ2-3; D perhaps matches TRBD1 (5 bases). The germline V gene has CDR1 SQVTM and CDR2 ANQGSEA. Trimming removed 4 bases from V and 0 bases from J, with 8 bases in between. The CDR3 spans 13 residues. The CDR3 loop reads CSVVRVSTDTQYF. The CDR3 region has the DNA TGCAGCGTTGTCAGGGTGAGCACAGATACGCAGTATTTT.

This sequence joins TRBV7-2 and TRBJ1-5, with 7 bases that match TRBD1. The germline gives CDR1 SGHTA, CDR2 FQGNSA. CDR3 length: 14 amino acids. The junction had 7 bases not matched to a gene; V was cut back by 5 bases and J by 6 bases. The CDR3 here is CASSTRQGVQPQHF. CDR3 in DNA: TGTGCCAGCAGCACCCGACAGGGCGTTCAGCCCCAGCATTTT.

The rearrangement uses TRBV2 and TRBJ2-2; D is unclear. Germline CDR1 is SNHLY and CDR2 is FYNNEI. CDR3 size: 12 residues. The V end lost 7 bases, the J end lost 4 bases, and 7 bases lay between the germline ends. This CDR3 is CASKLSTGELFF. The CDR3 DNA is TGTGCCAGCAAGCTCTCCACCGGGGAGCTGTTTTTT.

DNA of the CDR3: TGTGCCAGCAGTTTAGGGACAGGGTTCTATGGCTACACCTTC. Amino acid sequence: CASSLGTGFYGYTF. This sequence joins TRBV28 and TRBJ1-2, with 9 bases that match TRBD1. With V trimmed by 2 bases and J by 4 bases, 2 bases remained unmatched. The germline CDR1 and CDR2 sequences are MDHEN and SYDVKM. This CDR3 is 14 amino acids long.

V and J are TRBV2 and TRBJ1-1, with TRBD1 as a possible D gene (6 bases). The CDR3 is 16 residues long. V lost 4 bases and J lost 3, with 18 bases in between. Germline values: CDR1 SNHLY, CDR2 FYNNEI. The CDR3 is CASSGGTGSIDTEAFF. CDR3 coding DNA: TGTGCCAGCAGTGGTGGTACAGGGAGCATAGACACTGAAGCTTTCTTT.

As DNA, the CDR3 is TGCAGCGTTGCTTATACTAGCGGGGGAACCTACGAGCAGTACTTC. Its translation: CSVAYTSGGTYEQYF. This chain joins TRBV29-1 and TRBJ2-7; 11 bases fit TRBD2. The CDR3 totals 15 residues. Trimming at V came to 4 bases and at J to 2 bases, leaving 7 bases not matched to a gene. Germline V gives CDR1 SQVTM, CDR2 ANQGSEA.

The gene calls are TRBV7-8 and TRBJ2-1; perhaps TRBD1 as D (5 bases). Trimming cost V 3 bases and J 6 bases, with 12 bases left between them. The length of the CDR3 is 14 residues. Germline loops: CDR1 SGHVS, CDR2 FQNEAQ. CDR3 loop: CASSFARVSNEQFF. CDR3 nucleotide sequence: TGTGCCAGCAGCTTCGCCAGGGTGTCCAATGAGCAGTTCTTC.

The rearrangement uses TRBV6-5 and TRBJ2-1, with D perhaps TRBD1 (6 bases). Germline V gene lookup returns CDR1 MNHEY and CDR2 SVGAGI. V dropped 0 bases and J dropped 5 bases, with 14 bases sitting between them. The CDR3 is 16 residues long. The CDR3 sequence is CASSYSFRAGDNEQFF. In DNA, the CDR3 is TGTGCCAGCAGTTACTCCTTCAGGGCAGGGGACAATGAGCAGTTCTTC.

V is TRBV27 and J is TRBJ1-1; 8 nucleotides match TRBD1. Trimming took 3 bases from V and 2 from J; bases not matched to a gene: 17. The CDR3 runs to 19 residues. Germline CDR1 is MNHEY and CDR2 is SMNVEV (reference sequence). CDR3 DNA sequence: TGTGCCAGCAGTTTCCCGACAGGGGAATCCCAACTTCCCAACACTGAAGCTTTCTTT. It is translated as CASSFPTGESQLPNTEAFF.

Only one count was recorded for this clone. The chain is built from TRBV5-6 and TRBJ2-3; 7 bases are a match to TRBD2. The CDR3 runs to 15 residues. Germline trimming cut 1 base from V and 9 bases from J; bases unmatched to any gene: 11. Germline V gives CDR1 SGHDT, CDR2 YYEEEE. CDR3 nucleotides: TGTGCCAGCAGCTTGCTTCTAGCGGCACGGGGGACGCAGTATTTT. This sequence encodes CASSLLLAARGTQYF.

The chain links TRBV29-1 to TRBJ2-3, with 8 bases fitting TRBD1. The CDR3 spans 15 residues. CDR1 and CDR2 from the germline V gene are SQVTM and ANQGSEA. V dropped 5 bases and J dropped 3; count of bases not matched to a gene: 10. In DNA form, the CDR3 reads TGCAGCGTTAACGACAGGGGTAAGGGAACAGATACGCAGTATTTT. This sequence encodes CSVNDRGKGTDTQYF.

The V call is TRBV11-2, the J call TRBJ2-3; no definite D call. This CDR3 comprises 14 residues. V gave up 1 base and J gave up 0 bases, with 5 bases separating them. CDR1 and CDR2 (germline): SGHAT, FQNNGV. The CDR3 loop reads CASSLVRSTDTQYF. The CDR3 region has the DNA TGTGCCAGCAGCTTAGTTCGAAGCACAGATACGCAGTATTTT. Drawing the rest from reference TRBV11-2 and TRBJ2-3, the complete variable domain is EAGVAQSPRYKIIEKRQSVAFWCNPISGHATLYWYQQILGQGPKLLIQFQNNGVVDDSQLPKDRFSAERLKGVDSTLKIQPAKLEDSAVYLCASSLVRSTDTQYFGPGTRLTVL.